This T cell receptor (beta chain) was captured by sequencing in a study of T cells in localized non-small cell lung cancer. Study conclusions and caveats: Adjacent lung exhibited a median of 57 among the 100 most abundant tumor clones. Higher blood T cell density went with longer overall survival. As only one tumor region underwent sequencing, heterogeneity remains possible. Uninvolved adjacent lung showed the highest T cell clonality, exceeding tumor.

Note on this clone: What it binds is unknown.

Germline V CDR1 and CDR2: SGHRS, YFSETQ. The CDR3 covers 16 residues. With V trimmed by 0 bases and J by 5 bases, 6 bases remained unmatched. Assay used: immunoSEQ multiplex PCR; TCRdb lists only in-frame clones, some missing. Found here are 31,000 or so clones, 80% to 90% of them singletons; the top ten hold about a tenth. The clonotype originates from a woman between 40 and 69 years old with stage I lung adenocarcinoma. The starting material was peripheral blood, obtained before any cancer treatment. The chain is built from TRBV5-1 and TRBJ2-5; 11 bases are a match to TRBD2. CDR3 amino acids: CASSLVSGRARETQYF. CDR3 in DNA: TGCGCCAGCAGCTTGGTTAGCGGGAGGGCTCGGGAGACCCAGTACTTC.